The clone carrying this T cell receptor beta chain has a single count. Its antigen is undetermined. The data were obtained in a study of naive and memory T cell subsets. Study-wide results and limits: A few larger clonotypes appeared in naive repertoires, especially CD8, possibly memory cells re-expressing CD45RA.

Sequential positive selection took CD4 T cells first, then CD8 T cells. Two oligonucleotides, mixed equimolar, formed the beta constant-region primer covering TRBC1 and TRBC2. The ligated cDNA underwent four PCR rounds using SP2 and nested alpha and beta constant-region primers. An oligonucleotide with the SP2 primer and a 12-nucleotide UMI was ligated to the cDNA 3' end. TCRdb re-called the UMI-ligation and nested PCR reads through MiXCR, storing one row per CDR3 protein. The profile shows 150,000 or so distinct CDR3 sequences, 20% to 25% of them singletons. Sequenced material: naive CD4+ T cells from blood. This clonotype was obtained from a human donor in good health.

The CDR3 sequence: CASTRPTGGGYSNQPQHF. For the CDR3, the DNA is TGTGCCAGCACCCGCCCCACAGGGGGAGGATATAGCAATCAGCCCCAGCATTTT. The rearrangement links TRBV28 to TRBJ1-5; the match to TRBD1 covers 8 bases. Trimming at V came to 7 bases and at J to 0 bases, leaving 14 bases not matched to a gene. Germline-derived CDR1 and CDR2 are MDHEN and SYDVKM. The CDR3 totals 18 residues.